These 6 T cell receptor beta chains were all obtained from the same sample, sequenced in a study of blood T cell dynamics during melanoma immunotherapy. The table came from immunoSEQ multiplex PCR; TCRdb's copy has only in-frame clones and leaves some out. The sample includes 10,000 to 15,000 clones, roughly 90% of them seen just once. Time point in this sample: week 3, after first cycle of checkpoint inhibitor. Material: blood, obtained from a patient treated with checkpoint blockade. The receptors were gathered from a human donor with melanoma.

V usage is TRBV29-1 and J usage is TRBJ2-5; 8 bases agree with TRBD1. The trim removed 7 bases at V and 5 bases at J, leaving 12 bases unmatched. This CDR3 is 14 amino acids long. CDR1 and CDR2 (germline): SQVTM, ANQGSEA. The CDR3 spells CSANRQGAHETQYF. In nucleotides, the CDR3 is TGCAGCGCAAATAGGCAGGGGGCCCACGAGACCCAGTACTTC.

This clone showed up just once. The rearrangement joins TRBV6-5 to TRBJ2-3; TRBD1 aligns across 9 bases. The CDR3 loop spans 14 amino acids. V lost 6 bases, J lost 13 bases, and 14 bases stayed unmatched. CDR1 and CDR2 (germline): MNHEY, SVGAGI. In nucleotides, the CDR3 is TGTGCCAGCAGGCGTACAGGGGGCTCTGGGATAGAGTATTTT. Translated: CASRRTGGSGIEYF.

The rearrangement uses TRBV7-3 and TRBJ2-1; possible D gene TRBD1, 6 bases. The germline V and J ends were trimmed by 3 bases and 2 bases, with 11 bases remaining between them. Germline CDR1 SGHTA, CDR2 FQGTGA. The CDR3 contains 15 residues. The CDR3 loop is CASSLDSLTYNEQFF. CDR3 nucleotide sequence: TGTGCCAGCAGCTTGGACAGTCTCACCTACAATGAGCAGTTCTTC.

Here the CDR3 DNA reads TGTGCCAGCAGCCCCGGACCGAACTACGAGCAGTACTTC. Its translation is CASSPGPNYEQYF. The chain is built from TRBV7-6 and TRBJ2-7; D ambiguous. Germline values: CDR1 SGHVS, CDR2 FNYEAQ. The CDR3 is 13 residues long. V lost 5 bases to trimming and J lost 3 bases, with 11 bases between them.

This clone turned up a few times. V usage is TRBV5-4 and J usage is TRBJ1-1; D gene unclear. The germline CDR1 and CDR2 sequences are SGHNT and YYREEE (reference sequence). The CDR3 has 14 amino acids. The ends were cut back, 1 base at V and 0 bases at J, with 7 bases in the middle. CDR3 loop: CASSLMAMNTEAFF. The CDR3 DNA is TGTGCCAGCAGCTTGATGGCGATGAACACTGAAGCTTTCTTT.

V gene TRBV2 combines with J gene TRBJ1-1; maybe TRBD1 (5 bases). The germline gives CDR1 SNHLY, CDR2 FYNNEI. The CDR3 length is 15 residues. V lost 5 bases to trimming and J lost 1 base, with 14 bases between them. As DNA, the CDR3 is TGTGCCAGCAGTTATTGGGGGGGAGGGAACACTGAAGCTTTCTTT. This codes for CASSYWGGGNTEAFF.